This is a list of T cell receptor beta chains from one sample in a study of T cells expressing NK-cell markers. TCRdb reprocessed the 5' RACE reads and keeps a single row for each CDR3 protein, giving no DNA. The sample has 350,000 to 400,000 distinct CDR3 sequences. Sequences were obtained from blood T cells: a sorted CD56 or NKG2C T cell subset, CD4+ or CD8+ T cells, or bulk PBMC T cells (not recorded which). The receptors were sampled from a woman in her forties or fifties in good health. Each CDR3 is given with its conserved first and last residue.

TRBV20-1,TRBJ2-7,CSAGGVVSYEQYF
TRBV24-1,TRBJ1-1,CATSETGTGEKAFF
TRBV20-1,TRBJ2-2,CSARPYGTRDTGELFF
TRBV20-1,TRBJ2-3,CSALAGALGTDTQYF
TRBV16,TRBJ1-1,CASSQFSSHDTEAFF
TRBV12-3/TRBV12-4,TRBJ1-1,CASSFGTRGLRGTEAFF
TRBV7-9,TRBJ2-2,CASSLGREWNTGELFF
TRBV19,TRBJ2-7,CASSIVASYEQYF
TRBV6-5,TRBJ2-5,CASSYLGLAEETQYF
TRBV25-1,TRBJ2-5,CASSEYRVGETQYF
TRBV7-8,TRBJ2-1,CASSLGLAERNEQFF
TRBV4-1,TRBJ2-7,CASSQDLTGGFEQYF
TRBV20-1,TRBJ2-1,CSATEGLAGGWQFF
TRBV7-2,TRBJ2-3,CASSLPASGRAKRDTQYF
TRBV6-6,TRBJ2-7,CASSLPVDEQYF
TRBV10-2,TRBJ2-4,CASSPETTINIQYF
TRBV7-6,TRBJ2-2,CASSLPLANTGELFF
TRBV6-4,TRBJ2-5,CASIRFIETQYF
TRBV11-2,TRBJ2-1,CASSPSQFQFF
TRBV13,TRBJ2-7,CASSSSDRAEQYF
TRBV24-1,TRBJ2-2,CATSALTRGAGELFF
TRBV4-1,TRBJ2-1,CASSQSPGVRNEQFF
TRBV3-1,TRBJ2-5,CASSLSRSFAEETQYF
TRBV5-1,TRBJ2-5,CASSSDLGTGKETQYF
TRBV20-1,TRBJ2-3,CSARDHGLRTDTQYF
TRBV27,TRBJ2-7,CASKALWGEQYF
TRBV27,TRBJ2-1,CASGGFNEQFF
TRBV20-1,TRBJ2-5,CSARPDRGAETQYF
TRBV4-1,TRBJ1-4,CASSRGQGGEKLFF
TRBV5-1,TRBJ2-7,CASSPYSGRALYEQYF
TRBV20-1,TRBJ1-3,CSARQSGNTIYF
TRBV10-3,TRBJ1-6,CAISGGSNSPLHF
TRBV12-3/TRBV12-4,TRBJ2-2,CASSFGITGELFF
TRBV19,TRBJ2-6,CASSMGTGSSGANVLTF
TRBV28,TRBJ2-1,CASGNPPGTSGRTEQFF
TRBV12-3/TRBV12-4,TRBJ2-3,CASSPSPRGTDTQYF
TRBV7-3,TRBJ2-2,CASSPAGAGELFF
TRBV7-9,TRBJ2-7,CASSSSGSPYEQYF
TRBV19,TRBJ2-5,CASSPLGAQETQYF
TRBV24-1,TRBJ1-1,CATSDSRGIEDTEAFF
TRBV7-6,TRBJ2-5,CASRRTSGQETQYF
TRBV11-1,TRBJ2-3,CASSSHPDTDTQYF
TRBV10-2,TRBJ2-1,CASKPPSRVVGQFF
TRBV11-2,TRBJ2-7,CASSTAAGQYEQYF
TRBV6-2/TRBV6-3,TRBJ2-3,CASRETAAFTDTQYF
TRBV5-5,TRBJ2-3,CASSLGGLAPRDTQYF
TRBV18,TRBJ2-3,CASFSTSIHTDTQYF
TRBV9,TRBJ2-4,CASSVGIEPQYF
TRBV12-3/TRBV12-4,TRBJ2-3,CASSGGGTQYF
TRBV6-4,TRBJ2-1,CASSAERLNEQFF
TRBV6-5,TRBJ1-3,CASSPRGSGAGNTIYF
TRBV12-3/TRBV12-4,TRBJ2-3,CASSHYLNRDTQYF
TRBV6-5,TRBJ1-3,CASSPGQGQGRGNTIYF
TRBV10-3,TRBJ2-5,CAISEEAGAETQYF
TRBV20-1,TRBJ2-1,CSARDKGAHYNEQFF
TRBV5-1,TRBJ2-5,CASGSGSRQETQYF
TRBV5-1,TRBJ2-7,CASSFAGFYEQYF
TRBV19,TRBJ2-1,CASSIVGPGGGNEQFF
TRBV20-1,TRBJ2-5,CSATPPRGQETQYF